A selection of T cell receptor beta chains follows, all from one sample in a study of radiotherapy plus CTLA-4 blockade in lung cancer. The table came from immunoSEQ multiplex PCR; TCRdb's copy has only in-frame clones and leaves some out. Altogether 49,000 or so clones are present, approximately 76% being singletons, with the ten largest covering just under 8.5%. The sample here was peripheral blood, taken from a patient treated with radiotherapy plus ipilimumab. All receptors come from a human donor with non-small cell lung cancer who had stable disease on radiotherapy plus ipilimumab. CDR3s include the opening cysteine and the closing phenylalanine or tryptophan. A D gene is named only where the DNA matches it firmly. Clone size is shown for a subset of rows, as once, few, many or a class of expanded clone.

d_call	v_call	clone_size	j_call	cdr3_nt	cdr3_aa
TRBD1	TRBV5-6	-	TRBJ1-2	TGTGCCAGCAGCTTGTATACAGGGGTAGCCTACTATGGCTACACCTTC	CASSLYTGVAYYGYTF
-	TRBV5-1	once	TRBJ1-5	TGCGCCAGCAGCTCGTTACCGATCGGGGGGAGCAATCAGCCCCAGCATTTT	CASSSLPIGGSNQPQHF
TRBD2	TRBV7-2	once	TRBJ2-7	TGTGCCAGCAGCTTAGCACTAGCGGGGGGCTACGAGCAGTACTTC	CASSLALAGGYEQYF
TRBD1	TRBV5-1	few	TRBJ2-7	TGCGCCAGCAGCTTGGCATCCGGGACAGAACATCGGGAGTACTTC	CASSLASGTEHREYF
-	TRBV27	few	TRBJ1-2	TGTGCCAGCAGTTTAGCGTGGGGTCCGAACTATGGCTACACCTTC	CASSLAWGPNYGYTF
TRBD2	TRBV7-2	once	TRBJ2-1	TGTGCCAGCAGCCCTCCGGGACTAGCCGTCAATGAGCAGTTCTTC	CASSPPGLAVNEQFF
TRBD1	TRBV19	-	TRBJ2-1	TGTGCCAGTAGTAGAGGGGGCCCAGAGCAGTTCTTC	CASSRGGPEQFF
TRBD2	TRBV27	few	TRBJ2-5	TGTGCCAGCAGTCCCAGGCGGGGGGAGACCCAGTACTTC	CASSPRRGETQYF
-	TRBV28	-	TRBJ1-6	TGTGCCAGCAGTTTATTCAGGGTACCACCCCTCCACTTT	CASSLFRVPPLHF
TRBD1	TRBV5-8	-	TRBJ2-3	TGTGCCAGCAGCCGGGGACAGGGGAGCACAGATACGCAGTATTTT	CASSRGQGSTDTQYF
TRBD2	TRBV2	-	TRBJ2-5	TGTGCCAGCAGACGTGGGACTAGCGGGGTCACACAAGAGACCCAGTACTTC	CASRRGTSGVTQETQYF
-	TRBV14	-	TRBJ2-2	TGTGCCAGCAGCCAACTAGATAACACCGGGGAGCTGTTTTTT	CASSQLDNTGELFF
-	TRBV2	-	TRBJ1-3	TGTGCCAGCAGGCCACCGGGCCCAGCCTCTGGAAACACCATATATTTT	CASRPPGPASGNTIYF
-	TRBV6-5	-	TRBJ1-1	TGTGCCAGCAGTTTAGAACACGGAGACACTGAAGCTTTCTTT	CASSLEHGDTEAFF
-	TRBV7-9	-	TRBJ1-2	TGTGCCAGCAGCTTAGCACCGGACAGATCTGACTATGGCTACACCTTC	CASSLAPDRSDYGYTF
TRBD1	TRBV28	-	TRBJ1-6	TGTGCCAGCAGTACGGACAGGTATAATTCACCCCTCCACTTT	CASSTDRYNSPLHF
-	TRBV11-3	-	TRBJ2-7	TGTGCCAGCAGCTTAGGCACCCCCTACGAGCAGTACTTC	CASSLGTPYEQYF
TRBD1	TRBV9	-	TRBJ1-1	TGTGCCAGCAGCGTAGTAGGGGGAGCGACAGGGAGGAACACTGAAGCTTTCTTT	CASSVVGGATGRNTEAFF
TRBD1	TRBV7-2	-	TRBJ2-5	TGTGCCAGCAGCCGAATAGACAGGGTGTTTGAAGAGACCCAGTACTTC	CASSRIDRVFEETQYF
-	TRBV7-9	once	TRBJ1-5	TGTGCCAGCAGCTTTATAGGAGTCAATCAGCCCCAGCATTTT	CASSFIGVNQPQHF
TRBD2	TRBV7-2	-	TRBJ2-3	TGTGCCAGCAGCCCATGGACTAGCGGGACCACAGATACGCAGTATTTT	CASSPWTSGTTDTQYF
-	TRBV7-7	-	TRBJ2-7	TGTGCCAGCAGCCCCGGGCCTAATTCCTACGAGCAGTACTTC	CASSPGPNSYEQYF
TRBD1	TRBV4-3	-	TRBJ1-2	TGCGCCAGCAGCCAAGAGGACAGGATCTATGGCTACACCTTC	CASSQEDRIYGYTF
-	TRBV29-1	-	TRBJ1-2	TGCAGCGTTGGAGGCCCACAAGTCATGGTTAGTGGTGGCTACACCTTC	CSVGGPQVMVSGGYTF
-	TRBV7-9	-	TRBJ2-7	TGTGCCAGCAGCTTAGTGGGTAGTGGCACCTACGAGCAGTACTTC	CASSLVGSGTYEQYF
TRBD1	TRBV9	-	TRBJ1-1	TGTGCCAGCAGCTCAGGGACAGGGCTAAACCCTGAAGCTTTCTTT	CASSSGTGLNPEAFF
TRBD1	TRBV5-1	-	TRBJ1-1	TGCGCCAGCAGCTTGGCGACAGGGTGGACTGAAGCTTTCTTT	CASSLATGWTEAFF
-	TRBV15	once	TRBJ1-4	TGTGCCACCAGCAGAGATGGCGGATCCGCAACTAATGAAAAACTGTTTTTT	CATSRDGGSATNEKLFF
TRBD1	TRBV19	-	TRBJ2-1	TGTGCCAGTAGCCGGAATCCGGGACAGGCTTCCTACAATGAGCAGTTCTTC	CASSRNPGQASYNEQFF
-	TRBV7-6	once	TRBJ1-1	TGTGCCAGCAGCTTAGCTGGGAACACTGAAGCTTTCTTT	CASSLAGNTEAFF
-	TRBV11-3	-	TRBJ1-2	TGTGCCAGCAGCCCAGGCGGCAGCGCTAACTATGGCTACACCTTC	CASSPGGSANYGYTF
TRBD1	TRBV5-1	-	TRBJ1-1	TGCGCCAGCACCTTACAGACAGGGGAGTCTGAAGCTTTCTTT	CASTLQTGESEAFF
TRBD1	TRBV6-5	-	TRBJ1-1	TGTGCCAGCAGTTACCTACAGGGGGACACTGAAGCTTTCTTT	CASSYLQGDTEAFF
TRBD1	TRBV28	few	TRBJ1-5	TGTGCCAGCAGCCGACCGTGGGGACAGAGTGATAGCAATCAGCCCCAGCATTTT	CASSRPWGQSDSNQPQHF
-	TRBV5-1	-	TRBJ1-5	TGCGCCAGCAGCTTGGGCACCGGGGCCAGCAATCAGCCCCAGCATTTT	CASSLGTGASNQPQHF
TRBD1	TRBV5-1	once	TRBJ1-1	TGCGCCAGCAGCCATAAACAGGGGATGAACACTGAAGCTTTCTTT	CASSHKQGMNTEAFF
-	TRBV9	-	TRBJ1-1	TGTGCCAGCAGCGTAGGTACAGGGCAAGGGTTCACTGAAGCTTTCTTT	CASSVGTGQGFTEAFF
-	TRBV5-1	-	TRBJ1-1	TGCGCCAGCAGCTTGAACACTGAAGCTTTCTTT	CASSLNTEAFF
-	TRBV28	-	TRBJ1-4	TGTGCCAGCAGTTTAGTAGGAACAACTAATGAAAAACTGTTTTTT	CASSLVGTTNEKLFF
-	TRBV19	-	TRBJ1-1	TGTGCCAGTAAGGTCGTGGGTGAAGCTTTCTTT	CASKVVGEAFF
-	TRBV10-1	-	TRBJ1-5	TGCGCCAGCAGTGGTTCAGGGATACAGCCCCAGCATTTT	CASSGSGIQPQHF
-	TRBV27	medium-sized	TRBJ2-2	TGTGCCAGCAGGTCTTCGGAGGTCACCGGGGAGCTGTTTTTT	CASRSSEVTGELFF
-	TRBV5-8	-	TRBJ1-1	TGTGCCAGCAACGCACCCGAGGACAGCCCGAGAGGTGAAGCTTTCTTT	CASNAPEDSPRGEAFF
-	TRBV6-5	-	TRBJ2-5	TGTGCCAGCAGCCCCGTCGGGGTCTCAGAGACCCAGTACTTC	CASSPVGVSETQYF
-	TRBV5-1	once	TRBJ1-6	TGCGCCAGCAGCCCGGGACGGGGGAATTCACCCCTCCACTTT	CASSPGRGNSPLHF
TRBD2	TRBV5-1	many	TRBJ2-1	TGCGCCAGCAGCTTGGAACTAGCGGGGGGACCTAACAATGAGCAGTTCTTC	CASSLELAGGPNNEQFF
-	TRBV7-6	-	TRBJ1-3	TGTGCCAGCAGCTTAGTAGGTGGCAGGGCCTCTGGAAACACCATATATTTT	CASSLVGGRASGNTIYF
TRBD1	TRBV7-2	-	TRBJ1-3	TGTGCCAGCAGCTTACAAGAACAGGGGGTAAACACCATATATTTT	CASSLQEQGVNTIYF
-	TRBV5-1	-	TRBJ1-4	TGCGCCAGCAGCTTGGCGGACGGGAGTCTCAAGTGGGAAAAACTGTTTTTT	CASSLADGSLKWEKLFF
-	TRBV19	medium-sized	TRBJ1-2	TGTGCCAGTAGTATACAGACAGGAGGCGACTATGGCTACACCTTC	CASSIQTGGDYGYTF
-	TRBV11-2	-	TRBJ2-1	TGTGCCAGCAGCTCCCGGTACAATGAGCAGTTCTTC	CASSSRYNEQFF
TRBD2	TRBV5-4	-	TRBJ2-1	TGTGCCAGCAGCTTGGCGGGGGGACCAGAAAATGAGCAGTTCTTC	CASSLAGGPENEQFF
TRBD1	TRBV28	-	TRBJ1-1	TGTGCCAGCAGCTCCGGACAGGGTATAGGTGAAGCTTTCTTT	CASSSGQGIGEAFF
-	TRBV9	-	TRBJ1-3	TGTGCCAGCAGCCCCAGAGACTCTGGAAACACCATATATTTT	CASSPRDSGNTIYF
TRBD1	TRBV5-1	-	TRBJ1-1	TGCGCCAGCGGAACAGGGGAAGGAACTGAAGCTTTCTTT	CASGTGEGTEAFF
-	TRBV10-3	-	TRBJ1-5	TGTGCCATCAGTGAGGGGGGTCAGCCCCAGCATTTT	CAISEGGQPQHF
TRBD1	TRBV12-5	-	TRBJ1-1	TGTGCTAGTGGTTTCTGGGACAGGGGGACTGAAGCTTTCTTT	CASGFWDRGTEAFF
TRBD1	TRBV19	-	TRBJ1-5	TGTGCCAGTAGAGAGGGACAGGGGATGCGAAGCAATCAGCCCCAGCATTTT	CASREGQGMRSNQPQHF
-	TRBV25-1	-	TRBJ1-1	TGTGCCAGCAGTGAATTCCTCGTAGGGGACACTGAAGCTTTCTTT	CASSEFLVGDTEAFF
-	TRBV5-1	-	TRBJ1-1	TGCGCCAGCAGCTTGGCAATTGGGAGAAACACTGAAGCTTTCTTT	CASSLAIGRNTEAFF